This T cell receptor (beta chain) was identified in a study of blood T cell repertoires in COVID-19. Study overall: Sample material is recorded as cDNA or gDNA derived from T cells, B-cell-depleted T cells, or PBMCs.

Authors' processing steps: Amplification of reference gene primers provided the estimated nucleated cell counts. Measured with immunoSEQ multiplex PCR; TCRdb has only the in-frame clones, and not every one. The V and J calls and clone size come from that table; D and trimming were worked out from the DNA. The sample comprises 230,000 or so clones, roughly four fifths of which are singletons, and roughly 8% rests with the top ten. The sequenced sample consisted of peripheral blood. This clonotype was sampled from an elderly woman with COVID-19, enrolled during active disease.

CDR3 in amino acids: CASSQGAGRSGNTIYF. Written as DNA, the CDR3 is TGTGCCAGCAGCCAAGGAGCAGGGCGCTCTGGAAACACCATATATTTT. The chain employs TRBV3-1 (or the pseudogene TRBV3-2) and TRBJ1-3; perhaps TRBD1 as D (5 bases). CDR3 length: 16 residues. V was cut by 1 base and J by 0 bases, with 10 bases left in between. The V gene's germline CDR1 is LGHDT and CDR2 YNNKEL (reference sequence).